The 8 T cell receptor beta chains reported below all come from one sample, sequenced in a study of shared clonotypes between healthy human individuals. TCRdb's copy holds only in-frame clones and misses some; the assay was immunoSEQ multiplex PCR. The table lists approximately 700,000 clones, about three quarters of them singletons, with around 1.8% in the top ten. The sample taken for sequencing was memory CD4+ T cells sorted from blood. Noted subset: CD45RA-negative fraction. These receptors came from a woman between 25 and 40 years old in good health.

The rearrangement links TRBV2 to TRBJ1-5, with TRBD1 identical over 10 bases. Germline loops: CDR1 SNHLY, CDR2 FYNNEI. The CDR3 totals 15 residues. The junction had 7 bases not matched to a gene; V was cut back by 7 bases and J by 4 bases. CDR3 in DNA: TGTGCCAGCAAGGGACAGGGGACAAAAAATCAGCCCCAGCATTTT. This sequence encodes CASKGQGTKNQPQHF.

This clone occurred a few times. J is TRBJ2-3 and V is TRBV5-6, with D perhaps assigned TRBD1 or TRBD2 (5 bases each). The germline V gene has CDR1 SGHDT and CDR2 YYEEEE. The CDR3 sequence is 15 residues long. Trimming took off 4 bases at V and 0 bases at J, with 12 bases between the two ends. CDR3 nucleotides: TGTGCCAGCAGCACTGGGACCACTAGCACAGATACGCAGTATTTT. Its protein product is CASSTGTTSTDTQYF.

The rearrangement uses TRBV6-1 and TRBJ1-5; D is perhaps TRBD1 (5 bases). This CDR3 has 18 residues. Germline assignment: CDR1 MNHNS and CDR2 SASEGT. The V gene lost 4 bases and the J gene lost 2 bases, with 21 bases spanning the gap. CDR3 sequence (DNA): TGTGCCAGCAGTGGAAGGGTGCCCGGCGGAGGGGGCAATCAGCCCCAGCATTTT. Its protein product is CASSGRVPGGGGNQPQHF.

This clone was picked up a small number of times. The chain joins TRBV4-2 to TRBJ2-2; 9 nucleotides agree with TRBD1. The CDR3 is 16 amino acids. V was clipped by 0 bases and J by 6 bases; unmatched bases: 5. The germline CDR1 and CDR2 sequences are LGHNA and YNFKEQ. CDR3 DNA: TGTGCCAGCAGCCAAGATTGGGACAGGGAGCCCGGGGAGCTGTTTTTT. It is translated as CASSQDWDREPGELFF.

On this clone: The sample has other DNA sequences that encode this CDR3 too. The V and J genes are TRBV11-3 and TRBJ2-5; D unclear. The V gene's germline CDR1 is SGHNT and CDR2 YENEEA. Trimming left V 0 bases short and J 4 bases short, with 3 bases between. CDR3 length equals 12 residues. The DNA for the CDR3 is TGTGCCAGCAGCTTAGATCGAGAGACCCAGTACTTC. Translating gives CASSLDRETQYF.

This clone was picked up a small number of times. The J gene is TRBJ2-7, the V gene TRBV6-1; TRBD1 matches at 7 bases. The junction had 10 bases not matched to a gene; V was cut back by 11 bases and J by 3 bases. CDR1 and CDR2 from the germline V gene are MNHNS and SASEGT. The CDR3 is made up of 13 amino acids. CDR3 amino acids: CAVETTGSYEQYF. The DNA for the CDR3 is TGTGCCGTAGAGACGACAGGGAGCTACGAGCAGTACTTC.

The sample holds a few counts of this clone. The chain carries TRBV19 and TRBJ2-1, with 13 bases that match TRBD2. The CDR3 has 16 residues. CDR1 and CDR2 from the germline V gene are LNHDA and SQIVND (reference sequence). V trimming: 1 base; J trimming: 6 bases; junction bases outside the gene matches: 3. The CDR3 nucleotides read TGTGCCAGTAGTATAGGGACTAGCGGGAGTAGCAATGAGCAGTTCTTC. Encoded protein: CASSIGTSGSSNEQFF.

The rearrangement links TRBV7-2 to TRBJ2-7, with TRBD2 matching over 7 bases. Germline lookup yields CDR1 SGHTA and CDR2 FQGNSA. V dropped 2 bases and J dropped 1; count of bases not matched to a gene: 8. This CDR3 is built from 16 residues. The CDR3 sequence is CASSLSPTSRSYEQYF. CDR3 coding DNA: TGTGCCAGCAGCTTATCCCCGACTAGCAGATCCTACGAGCAGTACTTC.